This TCR beta chain was sequenced in a study of human T cells and chemical hapten exposure. Background on the study: Among samples, TCR yields varied mainly because of small differences in pooled library volume.

It was the library that attached unique molecular identifiers to individual cDNA molecules. Original analysis: Per sample, the median was approximately 96,000 TCRs, with values from around 24,000 to 710,000. TCRdb called the RACE reads again in MiXCR, with one record for every CDR3 protein. The V and J calls shown here were made by TCRdb, not taken from the authors' results. The table includes about 120,000 distinct CDR3 sequences, about 12% detected once. Time point noted: patch test 1, 2 weeks after DPC sensitization. Noted treatment: therapeutic diphenylcyclopropenone sensitization with weekly scalp DPC. Patches went on only after blood had been drawn each time. Germline CDR1 reads DFQATT; CDR2 reads SNEGSKA (reference sequence). There are 14 residues in the CDR3. The V and J ends lost 3 bases and 6 bases respectively, with 15 bases between them.

This receptor was taken from a woman in her forties or fifties with alopecia areata. Some clones in this sample may be carry-over from other donors' samples. V gene TRBV20-1 combines with J gene TRBJ2-4, with D possibly being TRBD2 (6 bases). The specimen comprised whole blood, sampled in connection with sensitization to the hapten diphenylcyclopropenone (DPC). The CDR3 bases are TGCAGTGCTAGCCCGGGACTGCGTGGAAACATTCAGTACTTC. Protein: CSASPGLRGNIQYF.